The rows below give T cell receptor beta chains drawn from one sample of a study of blood T cell repertoires in COVID-19. Here immunoSEQ multiplex PCR was the method, and the copy in TCRdb shows in-frame clones only, minus some. The sample lists 13,000 to 15,000 clones; 80% to 90% were seen once. Sequenced sample: peripheral blood. Receptors were obtained from a human donor in a cohort sampled during active COVID-19. Both conserved end residues are part of each CDR3. D genes are given only for firm matches. Where a row states a size, it is once, few, many or the class of an expanded clone; other rows omit it.

abundance | len | j_gene | v_gene | d_gene | CDR3aa | CDR3nt
. | 13 | TRBJ1-1 | TRBV20-1 | TRBD1 | CSASRQGWTEAFF | TGCAGTGCTAGTAGACAGGGATGGACTGAAGCTTTCTTT
. | 14 | TRBJ1-6 | TRBV27 | . | CASRKYRDNSPLHF | TGTGCCAGCAGGAAATACAGGGATAATTCACCCCTCCACTTT
. | 13 | TRBJ2-3 | TRBV30 | TRBD2 | CARGTSGTDTQYF | TGTGCCCGCGGGACTAGCGGAACAGATACGCAGTATTTT
. | 14 | TRBJ1-4 | TRBV29-1 | . | CSVEDNGTGEKLFF | TGCAGCGTTGAAGATAATGGCACGGGGGAAAAACTGTTTTTT
. | 17 | TRBJ1-5 | TRBV6-2/TRBV6-3 | . | CASSPLSNRYSNQPQHF | TGTGCCAGCAGCCCTCTAAGTAACAGGTATAGCAATCAGCCCCAGCATTTT
. | 14 | TRBJ2-7 | TRBV14 | . | CASSPRVPAYEQYF | TGTGCCAGCAGCCCCAGGGTGCCCGCCTACGAGCAGTACTTC
. | 16 | TRBJ2-5 | TRBV18 | TRBD1 | CASSPIPPGGQETQYF | TGTGCCAGCTCACCAATCCCTCCAGGGGGCCAAGAGACCCAGTACTTC
. | 15 | TRBJ1-5 | TRBV18 | TRBD1 | CASSPPGQPSQPQHF | TGTGCCAGCTCACCGCCGGGACAGCCGTCTCAGCCCCAGCATTTT
. | 15 | TRBJ2-1 | TRBV2 | TRBD2 | CASRVTSGSSNEQFF | TGTGCCAGCAGAGTGACTAGCGGGAGCTCCAATGAGCAGTTCTTC
. | 14 | TRBJ2-1 | TRBV7-8 | TRBD1 | CASSVPGQYNEQFF | TGTGCCAGCAGCGTACCGGGACAGTACAATGAGCAGTTCTTC
. | 15 | TRBJ1-2 | TRBV28 | . | CASSPLGEGDYGYTF | TGTGCCAGCTCCCCTTTAGGGGAAGGCGACTATGGCTACACCTTC
. | 14 | TRBJ2-7 | TRBV2 | . | CASSAGLPFSEQYF | TGTGCCAGCAGCGCTGGTCTACCCTTTAGCGAGCAGTACTTC
. | 17 | TRBJ2-1 | TRBV7-8 | TRBD2 | CASSAKAASGLRNEQFF | TGTGCCAGCAGCGCCAAGGCGGCTAGCGGCCTCAGAAACGAGCAGTTCTTC
. | 14 | TRBJ2-7 | TRBV18 | . | CASSTTGPSGEQYF | TGTGCCAGCTCCACGACAGGACCTTCGGGCGAGCAGTACTTC
few | 16 | TRBJ1-5 | TRBV6-2/TRBV6-3 | . | CASSYISGGTRQPQHF | TGTGCCAGCAGTTACATTTCTGGGGGGACTCGTCAGCCCCAGCATTTT
. | 15 | TRBJ2-3 | TRBV6-4 | . | CASSPTGDSTDTQYF | TGTGCCAGCAGCCCTACAGGAGATAGCACAGATACGCAGTATTTT